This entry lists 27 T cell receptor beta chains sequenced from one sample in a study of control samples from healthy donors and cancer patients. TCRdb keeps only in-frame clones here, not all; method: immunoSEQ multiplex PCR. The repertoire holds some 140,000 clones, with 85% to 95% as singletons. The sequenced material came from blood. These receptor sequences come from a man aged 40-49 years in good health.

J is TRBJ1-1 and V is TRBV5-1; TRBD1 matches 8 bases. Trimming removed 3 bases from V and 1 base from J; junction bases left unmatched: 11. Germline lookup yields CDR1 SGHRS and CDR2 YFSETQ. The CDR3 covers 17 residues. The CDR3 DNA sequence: TGCGCCAGCAGCTCCCCGGGACAGGCCCCCGGGAACACTGAAGCTTTCTTT. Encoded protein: CASSSPGQAPGNTEAFF.

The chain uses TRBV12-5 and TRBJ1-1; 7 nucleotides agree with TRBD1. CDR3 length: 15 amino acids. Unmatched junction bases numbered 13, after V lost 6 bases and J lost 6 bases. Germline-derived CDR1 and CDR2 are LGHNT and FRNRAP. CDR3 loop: CASGRPRGGFAEAFF. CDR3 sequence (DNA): TGTGCTAGTGGCCGACCCAGGGGGGGATTTGCTGAAGCTTTCTTT.

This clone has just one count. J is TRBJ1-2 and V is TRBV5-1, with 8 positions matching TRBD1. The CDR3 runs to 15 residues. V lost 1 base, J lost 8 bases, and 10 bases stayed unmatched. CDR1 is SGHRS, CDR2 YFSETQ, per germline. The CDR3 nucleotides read TGCGCCAGCAGCTTGATGGGACAGGACACTTCAGGCTACACCTTC. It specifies CASSLMGQDTSGYTF.

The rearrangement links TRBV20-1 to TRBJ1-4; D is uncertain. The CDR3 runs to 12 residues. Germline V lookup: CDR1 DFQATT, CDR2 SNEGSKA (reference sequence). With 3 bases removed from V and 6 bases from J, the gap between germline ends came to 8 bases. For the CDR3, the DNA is TGCAGTGCTAGTGATGGGTATGAAAAACTGTTTTTT. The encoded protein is CSASDGYEKLFF.

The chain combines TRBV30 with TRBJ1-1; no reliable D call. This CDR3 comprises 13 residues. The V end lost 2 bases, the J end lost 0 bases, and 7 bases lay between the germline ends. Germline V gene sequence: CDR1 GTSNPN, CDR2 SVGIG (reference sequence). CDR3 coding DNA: TGTGCCTGGAGTACGTTCATGAACACTGAAGCTTTCTTT. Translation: CAWSTFMNTEAFF.

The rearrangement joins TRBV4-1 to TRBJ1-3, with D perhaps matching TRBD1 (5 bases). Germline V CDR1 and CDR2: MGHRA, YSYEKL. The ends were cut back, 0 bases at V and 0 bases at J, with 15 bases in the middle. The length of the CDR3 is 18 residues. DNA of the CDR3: TGCGCCAGCAGCCAAGATGGGGCAGCAATCCTCTCTGGAAACACCATATATTTT. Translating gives CASSQDGAAILSGNTIYF.

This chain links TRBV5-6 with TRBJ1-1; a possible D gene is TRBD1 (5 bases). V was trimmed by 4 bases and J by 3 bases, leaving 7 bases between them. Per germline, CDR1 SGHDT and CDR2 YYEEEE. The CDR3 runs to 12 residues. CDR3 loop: CASSDRHTEAFF. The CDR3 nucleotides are TGTGCCAGCAGCGACAGACACACTGAAGCTTTCTTT.

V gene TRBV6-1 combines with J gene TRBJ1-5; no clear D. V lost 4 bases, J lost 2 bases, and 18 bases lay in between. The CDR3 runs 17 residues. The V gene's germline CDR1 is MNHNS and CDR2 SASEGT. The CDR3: CASSGYGRDGRNQPQHF. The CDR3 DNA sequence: TGTGCCAGCAGTGGGTATGGGAGGGATGGGCGCAATCAGCCCCAGCATTTT.

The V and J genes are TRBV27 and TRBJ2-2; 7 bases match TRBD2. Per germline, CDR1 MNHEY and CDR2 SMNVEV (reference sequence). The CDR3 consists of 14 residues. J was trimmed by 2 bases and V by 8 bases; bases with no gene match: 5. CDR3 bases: TGTGCCAGCTTTACGGGACTAAACACCGGGGAGCTGTTTTTT. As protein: CASFTGLNTGELFF.

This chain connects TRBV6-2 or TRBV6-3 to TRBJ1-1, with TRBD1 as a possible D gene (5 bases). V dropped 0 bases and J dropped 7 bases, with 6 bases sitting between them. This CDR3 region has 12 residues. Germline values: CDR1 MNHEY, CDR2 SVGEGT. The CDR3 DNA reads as TGTGCCAGCAGTTACTCAGGGGTTGAAGCTTTCTTT. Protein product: CASSYSGVEAFF.

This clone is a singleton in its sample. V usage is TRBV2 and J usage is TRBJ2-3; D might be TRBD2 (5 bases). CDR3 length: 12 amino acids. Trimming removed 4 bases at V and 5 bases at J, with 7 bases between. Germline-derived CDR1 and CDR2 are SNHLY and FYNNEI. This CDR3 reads CASSGTGDTQYF. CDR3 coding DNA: TGTGCCAGCAGTGGGACTGGAGATACGCAGTATTTT.

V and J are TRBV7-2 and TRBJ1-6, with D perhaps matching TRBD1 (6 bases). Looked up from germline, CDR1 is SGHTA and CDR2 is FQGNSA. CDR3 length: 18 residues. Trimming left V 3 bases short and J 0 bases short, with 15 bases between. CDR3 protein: CASSFYPQGSSYNSPLHF. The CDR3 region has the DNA TGTGCCAGCAGCTTTTATCCACAGGGTAGCTCCTATAATTCACCCCTCCACTTT.

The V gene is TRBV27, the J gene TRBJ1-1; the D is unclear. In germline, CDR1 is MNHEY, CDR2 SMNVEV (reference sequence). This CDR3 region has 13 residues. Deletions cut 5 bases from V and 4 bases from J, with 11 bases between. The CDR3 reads CASSLTWGTEAFF. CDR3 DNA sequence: TGTGCCAGCAGTCTCACCTGGGGCACTGAAGCTTTCTTT.

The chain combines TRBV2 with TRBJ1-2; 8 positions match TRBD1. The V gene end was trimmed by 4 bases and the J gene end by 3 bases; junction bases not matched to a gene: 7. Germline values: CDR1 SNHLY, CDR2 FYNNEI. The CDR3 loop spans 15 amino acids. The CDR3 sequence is CASSGTGTGDYGYTF. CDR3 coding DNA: TGTGCCAGCAGTGGAACCGGGACAGGAGACTATGGCTACACCTTC.

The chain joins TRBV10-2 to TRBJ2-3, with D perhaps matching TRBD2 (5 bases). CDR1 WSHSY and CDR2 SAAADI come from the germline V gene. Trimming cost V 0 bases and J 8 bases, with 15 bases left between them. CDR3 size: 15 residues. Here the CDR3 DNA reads TGCGCCAGCAGTGAGTCAGGCTCCCGGGCGGGTACGCAGTATTTT. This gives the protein CASSESGSRAGTQYF.

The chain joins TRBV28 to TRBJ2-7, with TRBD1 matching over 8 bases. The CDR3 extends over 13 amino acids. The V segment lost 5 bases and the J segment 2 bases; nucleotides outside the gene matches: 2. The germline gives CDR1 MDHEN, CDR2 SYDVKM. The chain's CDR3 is CASSLDRAYEQYF. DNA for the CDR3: TGTGCCAGCAGTCTGGACAGGGCCTACGAGCAGTACTTC.

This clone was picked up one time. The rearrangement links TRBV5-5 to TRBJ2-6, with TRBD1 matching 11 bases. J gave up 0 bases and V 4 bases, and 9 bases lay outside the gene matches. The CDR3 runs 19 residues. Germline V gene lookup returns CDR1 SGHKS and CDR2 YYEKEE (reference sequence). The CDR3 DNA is TGTGCCAGCAGCCCAGTTCCCGGGACAGGGGGCTCTGGGGCCAACGTCCTGACTTTC. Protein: CASSPVPGTGGSGANVLTF.

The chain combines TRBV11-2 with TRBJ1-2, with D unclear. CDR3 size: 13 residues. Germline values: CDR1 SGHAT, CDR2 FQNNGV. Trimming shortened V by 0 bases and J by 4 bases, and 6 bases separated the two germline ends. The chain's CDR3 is CASSLDSFYGYTF. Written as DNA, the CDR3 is TGTGCCAGCAGCTTAGACAGCTTCTATGGCTACACCTTC. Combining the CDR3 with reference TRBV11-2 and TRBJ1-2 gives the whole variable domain EAGVAQSPRYKIIEKRQSVAFWCNPISGHATLYWYQQILGQGPKLLIQFQNNGVVDDSQLPKDRFSAERLKGVDSTLKIQPAKLEDSAVYLCASSLDSFYGYTFGSGTRLTVV.

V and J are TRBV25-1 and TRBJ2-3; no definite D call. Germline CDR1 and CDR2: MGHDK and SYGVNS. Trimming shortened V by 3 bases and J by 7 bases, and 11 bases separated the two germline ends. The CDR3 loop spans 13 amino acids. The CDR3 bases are TGTGCCAGCAGTGATGGGTTTAGAAATACGCAGTATTTT. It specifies CASSDGFRNTQYF.

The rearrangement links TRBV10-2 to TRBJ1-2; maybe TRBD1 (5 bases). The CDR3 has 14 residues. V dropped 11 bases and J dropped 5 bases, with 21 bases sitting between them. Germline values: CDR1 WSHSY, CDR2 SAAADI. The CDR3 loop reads CAGGGEELEYGYTF. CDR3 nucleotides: TGCGCCGGGGGAGGGGAGGAGTTAGAGTATGGCTACACCTTC.

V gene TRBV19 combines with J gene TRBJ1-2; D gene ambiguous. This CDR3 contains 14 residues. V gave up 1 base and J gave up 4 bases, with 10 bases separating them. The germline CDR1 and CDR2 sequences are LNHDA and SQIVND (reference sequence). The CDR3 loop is CASSIGGGTYGYTF. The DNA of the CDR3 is TGTGCCAGTAGTATAGGAGGCGGCACCTATGGCTACACCTTC. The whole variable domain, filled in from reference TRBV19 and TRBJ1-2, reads DGGITQSPKYLFRKEGQNVTLSCEQNLNHDAMYWYRQDPGQGLRLIYYSQIVNDFQKGDIAEGYSVSREKKESFPLTVTSAQKNPTAFYLCASSIGGGTYGYTFGSGTRLTVV.

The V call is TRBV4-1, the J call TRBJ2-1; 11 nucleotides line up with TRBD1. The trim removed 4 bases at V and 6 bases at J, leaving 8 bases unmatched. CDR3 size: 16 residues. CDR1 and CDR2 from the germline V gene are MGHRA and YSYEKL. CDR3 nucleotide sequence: TGCGCCAGCAGCCGAAGCACCGGGACAGGGGGCAATGAGCAGTTCTTC. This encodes CASSRSTGTGGNEQFF.

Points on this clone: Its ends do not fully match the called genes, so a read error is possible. The CDR3 region is CATSAPYTGELFF. The CDR3 nucleotides are TGTGCCACAAGTGCCCCATACACCGGGGAGCTGTTTTTT. The chain uses TRBV24-1 and TRBJ2-2, with D uncertain. Germline loops: CDR1 KGHDR, CDR2 SFDVKD. The CDR3 is made up of 13 amino acids.

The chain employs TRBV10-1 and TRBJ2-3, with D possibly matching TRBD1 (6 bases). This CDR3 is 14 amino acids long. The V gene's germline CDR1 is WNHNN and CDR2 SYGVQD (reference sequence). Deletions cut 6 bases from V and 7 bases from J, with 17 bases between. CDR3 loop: CASSDRQFPYTQYF. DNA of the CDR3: TGCGCCAGCAGCGACAGGCAGTTCCCCTATACGCAGTATTTT.

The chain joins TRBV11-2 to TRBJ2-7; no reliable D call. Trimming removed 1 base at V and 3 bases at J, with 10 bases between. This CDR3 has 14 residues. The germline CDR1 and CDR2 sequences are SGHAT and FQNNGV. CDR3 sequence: CASSLAFFSYEQYF. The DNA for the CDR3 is TGTGCCAGCAGCTTAGCGTTTTTTAGCTACGAGCAGTACTTC.

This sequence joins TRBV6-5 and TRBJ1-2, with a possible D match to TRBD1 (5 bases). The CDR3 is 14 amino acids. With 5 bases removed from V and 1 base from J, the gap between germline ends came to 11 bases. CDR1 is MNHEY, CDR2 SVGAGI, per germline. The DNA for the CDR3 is TGTGCCAGCAGTCCCCGTCAGGGTAACTATGGCTACACCTTC. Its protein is CASSPRQGNYGYTF.

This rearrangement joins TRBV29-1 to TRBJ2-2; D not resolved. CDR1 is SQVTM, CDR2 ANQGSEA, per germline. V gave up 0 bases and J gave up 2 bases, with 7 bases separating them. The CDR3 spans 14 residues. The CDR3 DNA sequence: TGCAGCGTTGAAGAGGGTGATAACACCGGGGAGCTGTTTTTT. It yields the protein CSVEEGDNTGELFF.